Sequencing of this TCR beta chain was carried out in a study of T cell responses to AZD1222 COVID-19 vaccine. The CDR3 contains 14 residues. Germline CDR1 reads SGHRS; CDR2 reads YFSETQ. Trimming at V came to 1 base and at J to 2 bases, leaving 2 bases not matched to a gene. Findings and caveats of the study: Baseline serology detected seropositivity in only six AZD1222 recipients. Most donors were white British and more were female, and clonal diversity was possibly underestimated. Spike-specific TCR breadth and depth grew following two AZD1222 doses.

Sequenced by immunoSEQ multiplex PCR; TCRdb stores in-frame clones only, minus some. This repertoire shows tens of thousands of clones, roughly nine tenths found once; its top ten account for under 4%. On this clone: Its antigen remains unknown.

The specimen was peripheral blood, collected on day 0 of AZD1222 vaccination. The clonotype originates from an adult in good health. The V call is TRBV5-1, the J call TRBJ2-7, with 8 bases lining up with TRBD2. The DNA of the CDR3 is TGCGCCAGCAGCTTGACTAGCGGAGCCTACGAGCAGTACTTC. It is translated as CASSLTSGAYEQYF.